These 21 T cell receptor beta chains originate from one sample sequenced in a study of control samples from healthy donors and cancer patients. Repertoires were generated with immunoSEQ multiplex PCR, while TCRdb's copy carries only in-frame clones and drops some. This table holds approximately 83,000 clones, approximately 93% found once. The sample comprised blood. The receptor set was obtained from a woman in her 30s in good health.

In DNA form, the CDR3 reads TGTGCCAGCAGTGTGGATAACACCCTCTCGGATACGCAGTATTTT. Protein sequence: CASSVDNTLSDTQYF. The rearrangement uses TRBV2 and TRBJ2-3; no clear D. Deletions cut 4 bases from V and 6 bases from J, with 17 bases between. The CDR3 is made up of 15 amino acids. Germline CDR1 reads SNHLY; CDR2 reads FYNNEI.

The J gene is TRBJ1-1, the V gene TRBV2; 7 bases fit TRBD1. V was pared by 8 bases and J by 0 bases, with 3 bases of the junction left unmatched. The germline V gene has CDR1 SNHLY and CDR2 FYNNEI. This CDR3 has 13 amino acids. The CDR3 loop reads CASQTGMNTEAFF. CDR3 nucleotide sequence: TGTGCCAGCCAGACAGGGATGAACACTGAAGCTTTCTTT.

This clone was seen only once. The chain carries TRBV2 and TRBJ2-1, with 11 bases that match TRBD2. The CDR3 is made up of 17 amino acids. Trimming cost V 4 bases and J 1 base; bases outside gene matches: 6. Germline V gives CDR1 SNHLY, CDR2 FYNNEI. CDR3 residues: CASSAWLAGGSYNEQFF. The DNA of the CDR3 is TGTGCCAGCAGTGCGTGGCTAGCGGGAGGTTCCTACAATGAGCAGTTCTTC.

V is TRBV19 and J is TRBJ2-2; D unclear. This CDR3 is 16 amino acids long. The V gene lost 1 base and the J gene lost 5 bases, with 14 bases spanning the gap. CDR1 LNHDA and CDR2 SQIVND come from the germline V gene (reference sequence). The CDR3 DNA is TGTGCCAGTAGTATAGGTTCTAGAGGTCGAACCGGGGAGCTGTTTTTT. It is translated as CASSIGSRGRTGELFF.

V gene TRBV6-2 or TRBV6-3 combines with J gene TRBJ1-1; TRBD1 matches at 8 bases. Losses at the gene ends were 2 bases for V and 5 bases for J; bases not matched to a gene: 7. CDR1 and CDR2 from the germline V gene are MNHEY and SVGEGT. The CDR3 loop spans 15 amino acids. DNA of the CDR3: TGTGCCAGCAGTTACCCCTCGGACAGGGCTACTGAAGCTTTCTTT. It yields the protein CASSYPSDRATEAFF.

The chain employs TRBV10-1 and TRBJ2-7; 7 nucleotides match TRBD2. With V trimmed by 2 bases and J by 9 bases, 7 bases remained unmatched. The CDR3 sequence is 13 residues long. The germline V gene has CDR1 WNHNN and CDR2 SYGVQD (reference sequence). The CDR3 spells CASSEHGGGLQYF. CDR3 DNA: TGCGCCAGCAGTGAGCACGGGGGAGGGCTGCAGTACTTC.

The rearrangement links TRBV6-2 or TRBV6-3 to TRBJ2-1, with D possibly being TRBD2 (5 bases). The germline gives CDR1 MNHEY, CDR2 SVGEGT. Trimming removed 2 bases from V and 9 bases from J, with 11 bases in between. CDR3 size: 13 residues. This chain's CDR3 is CASSYTLAVEQFF. CDR3 in DNA: TGTGCCAGCAGTTACACCCTAGCAGTTGAGCAGTTCTTC.

This chain connects TRBV19 to TRBJ1-5, with 7 bases that match TRBD1. This CDR3 comprises 15 residues. The germline V gene has CDR1 LNHDA and CDR2 SQIVND (reference sequence). With V trimmed by 5 bases and J by 4 bases, 8 bases remained unmatched. CDR3 sequence reads: CASSEQGLGNQPQHF. The CDR3 DNA is TGTGCCAGTAGTGAACAGGGGTTAGGAAATCAGCCCCAGCATTTT.

V and J are TRBV4-1 and TRBJ1-2; D unclear. There are 14 residues in the CDR3. The V gene's germline CDR1 is MGHRA and CDR2 YSYEKL. The V and J ends lost 1 base and 6 bases respectively, with 12 bases between them. DNA for the CDR3: TGCGCCAGCAGCCAAGCCCGCCGAGGAGATGGCTACACCTTC. It yields the protein CASSQARRGDGYTF.

In the case of this clone: Sequence at one end of the junction differs from germline and may be a read error. The chain carries TRBV7-9 and TRBJ1-5; D is undetermined. Germline assignment: CDR1 SEHNR and CDR2 FQNEAQ (reference sequence). This CDR3 comprises 12 residues. CDR3 region: CASSLSSQPQHF. For the CDR3, the DNA is TGTGCCAGCAGCTTAAGCAGTCAGCCCCAGCATTTT.

V is TRBV6-1 and J is TRBJ2-7; 9 bases fit TRBD1. The CDR3 runs to 15 residues. CDR1 and CDR2 from the germline V gene are MNHNS and SASEGT. The V segment lost 0 bases and the J segment 4 bases; nucleotides outside the gene matches: 4. The DNA of the CDR3 is TGTGCCAGCAGTGAAGCCGGGGACAGGGTGTACGAGCAGTACTTC. It translates to CASSEAGDRVYEQYF.

This sequence joins TRBV24-1 and TRBJ2-5; 8 bases are a match to TRBD1. The CDR3 is 16 amino acids. Germline CDR1 is KGHDR and CDR2 is SFDVKD. The trim removed 4 bases at V and 2 bases at J, leaving 8 bases unmatched. This CDR3 reads CATSDRDRGGQETQYF. CDR3 nucleotide sequence: TGTGCCACCAGTGACCGAGACAGGGGAGGACAAGAGACCCAGTACTTC.

This chain links TRBV6-6 with TRBJ2-1; tentatively, D is TRBD2 (6 bases). The V gene lost 0 bases and the J gene lost 3 bases, with 12 bases spanning the gap. The CDR3 consists of 16 residues. CDR1 is MNHNY and CDR2 is SVGAGI in the germline V gene (reference sequence). CDR3 sequence (DNA): TGTGCCAGCAGTTACTCACGGGAGCCGTACTACAATGAGCAGTTCTTC. Residues: CASSYSREPYYNEQFF.

This rearrangement joins TRBV2 to TRBJ1-1, with TRBD1 matching over 8 bases. With 6 bases clipped from V and 7 bases from J, the junction kept 4 bases outside the gene matches. Germline CDR1 reads SNHLY; CDR2 reads FYNNEI. This CDR3 comprises 12 residues. The CDR3, as DNA: TGTGCCAGCAGGGGAGACAGGGGTGAAGCTTTCTTT. Residues: CASRGDRGEAFF.

This sequence joins TRBV6-6 and TRBJ1-3; weak D call: TRBD1 (5 bases). V lost 5 bases and J lost 0, with 14 bases in between. Germline V lookup: CDR1 MNHNY, CDR2 SVGAGI (reference sequence). CDR3 length: 16 residues. CDR3 DNA: TGTGCCAGCAGTAACCGACAGACCTCCTCTGGAAACACCATATATTTT. Protein sequence: CASSNRQTSSGNTIYF.

The chain joins TRBV4-2 to TRBJ1-2; maybe TRBD1 (5 bases). CDR3 length: 12 amino acids. Germline CDR1 reads LGHNA; CDR2 reads YNFKEQ. V was clipped by 0 bases and J by 14 bases, with 13 bases between them. Here the CDR3 DNA reads TGTGCCAGCAGCCAAGACTCCAGGGCTTGGACCTTC. This translates into CASSQDSRAWTF.

V usage is TRBV24-1 and J usage is TRBJ2-5, with 8 bases fitting TRBD1. V dropped 0 bases and J dropped 5; count of bases not matched to a gene: 7. Germline CDR1 KGHDR, CDR2 SFDVKD. The CDR3 spans 16 residues. The CDR3 protein is CATSDLRAGGQETQYF. CDR3 nucleotides: TGTGCCACCAGTGATTTGCGGGCAGGGGGCCAGGAGACCCAGTACTTC.

V and J are TRBV9 and TRBJ2-7; D is perhaps TRBD1 (6 bases). The CDR3 sequence is 15 residues long. The germline CDR1 and CDR2 sequences are SGDLS and YYNGEE. V shed 0 bases and J shed 6 bases, with 16 bases lying between them. This chain's CDR3 is CASSVGLRAGAEQYF. CDR3 bases: TGTGCCAGCAGCGTAGGACTCCGGGCAGGGGCCGAGCAGTACTTC.

J is TRBJ2-6 and V is TRBV9; D unresolved. V gave up 3 bases and J gave up 4 bases, with 5 bases separating them. The CDR3 runs 13 residues. The V gene's germline CDR1 is SGDLS and CDR2 YYNGEE. The CDR3 here is CASSALGANVLTF. CDR3 bases: TGTGCCAGCAGCGCCCTCGGGGCCAACGTCCTGACTTTC.

The chain uses TRBV24-1 and TRBJ2-5; a weak D match, TRBD2 (12 bases). There are 19 residues in the CDR3. With 7 bases removed from V and 2 bases from J, the gap between germline ends came to 28 bases. The germline gives CDR1 KGHDR, CDR2 SFDVKD. The CDR3 DNA reads as TGTGCCACCAGCGCCGGACAGGGGGCTAGCGGGAGGGAGCAAGAGACCCAGTACTTC. Translating it yields CATSAGQGASGREQETQYF.

The CDR3 region is CASSPKDLDGYTF. CDR3 sequence (DNA): TGTGCCAGCAGCCCAAAGGATCTCGATGGCTACACCTTC. This chain links TRBV7-9 with TRBJ1-2, with D hard to call. The germline V gene encodes CDR1 SEHNR and CDR2 FQNEAQ (reference sequence). CDR3 length: 13 amino acids. V was pared by 5 bases and J by 6 bases, with 13 bases between. Full variable domain (remainder filled in from reference TRBV7-9 and TRBJ1-2): DTGVSQNPRHKITKRGQNVTFRCDPISEHNRLYWYRQTLGQGPEFLTYFQNEAQLEKSRLLSDRFSAERPKGSFSTLEIQRTEQGDSAMYLCASSPKDLDGYTFGSGTRLTVV.